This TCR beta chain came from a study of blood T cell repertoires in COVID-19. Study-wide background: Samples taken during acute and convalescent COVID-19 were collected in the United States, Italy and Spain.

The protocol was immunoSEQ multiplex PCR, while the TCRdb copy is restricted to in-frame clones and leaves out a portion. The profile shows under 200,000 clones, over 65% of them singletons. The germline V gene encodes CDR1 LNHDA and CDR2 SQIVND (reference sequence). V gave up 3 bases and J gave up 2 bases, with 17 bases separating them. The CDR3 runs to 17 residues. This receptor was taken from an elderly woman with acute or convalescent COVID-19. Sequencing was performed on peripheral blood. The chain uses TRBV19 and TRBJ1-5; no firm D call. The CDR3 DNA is TGTGCCAGTAGTATTAACAGCCCGTGGGAGGGCAATCAGCCCCAGCATTTT. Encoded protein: CASSINSPWEGNQPQHF.